Detailed here is one T cell receptor (beta chain). The record originates from a study of blood T cell repertoires in COVID-19. In the study overall: Sample material is recorded as cDNA or gDNA derived from T cells, B-cell-depleted T cells, or PBMCs.

This CDR3 region has 14 residues. Per germline, CDR1 LNHNV and CDR2 YYDKDF (reference sequence). V was shortened by 0 bases and J by 4 bases, with 6 bases between the two germline ends. Repertoires were generated with immunoSEQ multiplex PCR, while TCRdb's copy carries only in-frame clones and drops some. This table holds 240,000 or so clones, approximately 88% found once. Sequencing was done on a sample of peripheral blood. The rearrangement links TRBV15 to TRBJ2-2; D is unresolved. The receptor's source is a woman aged 30 to 39 with acute or convalescent COVID-19. CDR3 nucleotides: TGTGCCACCAGCAGAGAATCGGGCACCGGGGAGCTGTTTTTT. This codes for CATSRESGTGELFF. Filled out from reference TRBV15 and TRBJ2-2, the complete variable domain reads DAMVIQNPRYQVTQFGKPVTLSCSQTLNHNVMYWYQQKSSQAPKLLFHYYDKDFNNEADTPDNFQSRRPNTSFCFLDIRSPGLGDTAMYLCATSRESGTGELFFGEGSRLTVL.